A single sample is the source of the 29 T cell receptor beta chains below, sequenced in a study of blood T cells in healthy people across ages. Using a J-beta primer mix together with a sample-barcoded 5' primer, a second PCR was run for about 7 to 12 cycles. MiXCR, applied by TCRdb to the 5' RACE reads, yields one record per CDR3 protein. The sample carries 750,000 to 950,000 distinct CDR3 sequences, about 48% recorded once. The sequenced sample consisted of blood. Receptor source: a man older than 75 in good health.

V and J are TRBV12-3 or TRBV12-4 and TRBJ2-3, with TRBD1 matching 7 bases. With V trimmed by 6 bases and J by 14 bases, 11 bases remained unmatched. This CDR3 region has 12 residues. The CDR3 region is CASRQGDRYAYF. The CDR3 DNA is TGTGCCAGCAGGCAGGGGGACAGATACGCGTATTTT.

The genes are TRBV9 and TRBJ1-2; TRBD1 matches at 11 bases. This CDR3 has 16 amino acids. The trim removed 3 bases at V and 4 bases at J, leaving 8 bases unmatched. Germline CDR1 SGDLS, CDR2 YYNGEE. The CDR3 DNA reads TGTGCCAGCAGCGGAGGAGGACAGGGGGCATCCTATGGCTACACCTTC. Protein sequence: CASSGGGQGASYGYTF.

This chain connects TRBV15 to TRBJ2-1; 8 nucleotides line up with TRBD2. The germline V gene has CDR1 LNHNV and CDR2 YYDKDF (reference sequence). The CDR3 is 16 amino acids. Trimming removed 0 bases from V and 4 bases from J; junction bases left unmatched: 5. CDR3: CATSREGTRTYNEQFF. CDR3 nucleotides: TGTGCCACCAGCAGAGAGGGGACTAGAACTTACAATGAGCAGTTCTTC.

The chain joins TRBV7-2 to TRBJ2-2, with TRBD2 matching over 8 bases. Germline lookup yields CDR1 SGHTA and CDR2 FQGNSA. V gave up 7 bases and J gave up 5 bases; unmatched junction bases: 6. This CDR3 contains 14 residues. The CDR3 reads CASTHKRETGELFF. The CDR3 bases are TGTGCCAGCACCCACAAGCGGGAGACCGGGGAGCTGTTTTTT.

The rearrangement joins TRBV15 to TRBJ2-3; 7 nucleotides align to TRBD2. Germline lookup yields CDR1 LNHNV and CDR2 YYDKDF (reference sequence). V lost 3 bases and J lost 14; bases outside the gene matches: 17. This CDR3 is 15 amino acids long. The CDR3 nucleotides are TGTGCCACCAGCAGCCTGGCGGGAGTACACAGAGACGCGTATTTT. This translates into CATSSLAGVHRDAYF.

This chain uses TRBV12-3 or TRBV12-4 with TRBJ2-4; D is unresolved. The end of the DNA is better explained by TRBJ2-7, so the J call may be wrong. This CDR3 contains 13 residues. The CDR3, as DNA: TGTGCCAGCAGTTTACTCCCCGCCTACGAGCAGTACTTC. As protein: CASSLLPAYEQYF.

V is TRBV29-1 and J is TRBJ1-1; TRBD1 might be the D (5 bases). The CDR3 length is 14 residues. CDR1 SQVTM and CDR2 ANQGSEA come from the germline V gene. Deletions cut 3 bases from V and 5 bases from J, with 16 bases between. The CDR3, as DNA: TGCAGCGTTGATGGGCAGGGCGGTAGGACTGAAGCTTTCTTT. Translating gives CSVDGQGGRTEAFF.

This rearrangement joins TRBV12-3 or TRBV12-4 to TRBJ2-1; TRBD2 aligns across 7 bases. The CDR3 loop spans 16 amino acids. V was clipped by 5 bases and J by 6 bases; unmatched bases: 13. This CDR3 reads CASSPWGTTGANEQFF. CDR3 bases: TGTGCCAGCAGTCCCTGGGGGACTACCGGGGCCAATGAGCAGTTCTTC.

CDR3 coding DNA: TGCAGTGCTAGGCCCGGTCCCATCGACAATTCACCCCTCCACTTT. This encodes CSARPGPIDNSPLHF. The chain combines TRBV20-1 with TRBJ1-6; D not certain. Germline V lookup: CDR1 DFQATT, CDR2 SNEGSKA (reference sequence). The V and J ends lost 3 bases and 7 bases respectively, with 16 bases between them. CDR3 length equals 15 residues.

This sequence joins TRBV20-1 and TRBJ2-5; 9 bases map to TRBD1. The CDR3 is 13 amino acids. Germline V lookup: CDR1 DFQATT, CDR2 SNEGSKA (reference sequence). Germline trimming cut 7 bases from V and 2 bases from J; bases unmatched to any gene: 5. The CDR3 protein is CSGGDRVQETQYF. The DNA of the CDR3 is TGCAGTGGCGGGGACAGGGTTCAAGAGACCCAGTACTTC.

The gene calls are TRBV20-1 and TRBJ2-3, with D uncertain. Trimming shortened V by 0 bases and J by 0 bases, and 7 bases separated the two germline ends. CDR1 and CDR2 from the germline V gene are DFQATT and SNEGSKA (reference sequence). The CDR3 loop spans 14 amino acids. DNA of the CDR3: TGCAGTGCTAGAGATCCTAGAAGCACAGATACGCAGTATTTT. The encoded protein is CSARDPRSTDTQYF.

The chain uses TRBV20-1 and TRBJ2-3, with 7 bases that match TRBD1. Germline V lookup: CDR1 DFQATT, CDR2 SNEGSKA (reference sequence). CDR3 length equals 13 residues. V trimming: 5 bases; J trimming: 2 bases; junction bases outside the gene matches: 4. The DNA of the CDR3 is TGCAGTGCTCTGCAGGGGGTCACAGATACGCAGTATTTT. Protein product: CSALQGVTDTQYF.

The V and J genes are TRBV28 and TRBJ1-4; D ambiguous. CDR3 size: 14 residues. V lost 10 bases and J 4 bases, leaving 16 bases between the germline ends. CDR1 is MDHEN, CDR2 SYDVKM, per germline. CDR3 loop: CATHPQEINEKLFF. The CDR3 DNA is TGTGCCACCCACCCCCAGGAGATTAATGAAAAACTGTTTTTT.

This clonotype was counted between two and nine times. The chain carries TRBV12-3 or TRBV12-4 and TRBJ1-2; a possible D gene is TRBD1 (5 bases). This CDR3 comprises 15 residues. V gave up 1 base and J gave up 6 bases, with 15 bases separating them. CDR3 protein: CASSLGGGESHGYTF. CDR3 nucleotide sequence: TGTGCCAGCAGTTTAGGGGGCGGGGAGTCCCATGGCTACACCTTC.

This clonotype was seen a few times. The chain combines TRBV2 with TRBJ2-1; the D is unclear. The germline V gene encodes CDR1 SNHLY and CDR2 FYNNEI. The CDR3 loop spans 14 amino acids. Trimming shortened V by 3 bases and J by 4 bases, and 10 bases separated the two germline ends. The CDR3 region is CASSDIAFYNEQFF. The CDR3 DNA follows: TGTGCCAGCAGTGATATCGCTTTTTACAATGAGCAGTTCTTC.

The rearrangement uses TRBV18 and TRBJ1-4, with TRBD1 identical over 7 bases. The CDR3 contains 15 residues. CDR1 KGHSH and CDR2 LQKENI come from the germline V gene. Unmatched junction bases numbered 9, after V lost 2 bases and J lost 9 bases. The CDR3 here is CASSPVTGEMKKLFF. CDR3 nucleotides: TGTGCCAGCTCACCAGTAACAGGGGAGATGAAAAAACTGTTTTTT.

V gene TRBV28 combines with J gene TRBJ2-4, with D tentatively TRBD2 (5 bases). Per germline, CDR1 MDHEN and CDR2 SYDVKM. The germline V and J ends were trimmed by 4 bases and 5 bases, with 18 bases remaining between them. The CDR3 is 16 amino acids. The CDR3 region is CASSSPRARRENIQYF. The CDR3 coding sequence is TGTGCCAGCAGTTCCCCCCGGGCGAGGCGGGAAAACATTCAGTACTTC.

The chain carries TRBV27 and TRBJ2-7; the D gene could be TRBD1 or TRBD2 (6 bases each). The V gene lost 6 bases and the J gene lost 0 bases, with 15 bases spanning the gap. Per the germline V gene, CDR1 is MNHEY and CDR2 is SMNVEV (reference sequence). The CDR3 is made up of 15 amino acids. CDR3 region: CASSPTRGRSYEQYF. CDR3 in DNA: TGTGCCAGCAGCCCCACCCGGGGGCGCTCCTACGAGCAGTACTTC.

A few counts support this clonotype. The chain links TRBV5-1 to TRBJ2-3, with D possibly being TRBD2 (6 bases). Trimming removed 0 bases at V and 2 bases at J, with 10 bases between. The germline V gene encodes CDR1 SGHRS and CDR2 YFSETQ. CDR3 length: 15 residues. In DNA, the CDR3 is TGCGCCAGCAGCTTGGGGGGACTCATCACAGATACGCAGTATTTT. Translated: CASSLGGLITDTQYF. The variable domain in full, completed from reference TRBV5-1 and TRBJ2-3, reads KAGVTQTPRYLIKTRGQQVTLSCSPISGHRSVSWYQQTPGQGLQFLFEYFSETQRNKGNFPGRFSGRQFSNSRSEMNVSTLELGDSALYLCASSLGGLITDTQYFGPGTRLTVL.

The V call is TRBV4-1, the J call TRBJ2-7, with 7 positions matching TRBD1. Looked up from germline, CDR1 is MGHRA and CDR2 is YSYEKL. Trimming cost V 5 bases and J 0 bases; bases outside gene matches: 10. This CDR3 is built from 16 residues. The CDR3 loop reads CASSFRPGTVSYEQYF. In nucleotides, the CDR3 is TGCGCCAGCAGCTTCCGCCCCGGGACAGTCTCCTACGAGCAGTACTTC.

CDR3 coding DNA: TGTGCCAGCAGCGTAGAGGGTCACCCGATCGACGAGCAGTACTTC. Protein product: CASSVEGHPIDEQYF. This chain joins TRBV9 and TRBJ2-5; D is ambiguous. The closer fit of TRBJ2-7 to the DNA end suggests the J call may be wrong. Germline V lookup: CDR1 SGDLS, CDR2 YYNGEE. The CDR3 spans 15 residues.

This clonotype was picked up a small number of times. The chain employs TRBV7-2 and TRBJ2-7, with D maybe TRBD1 (5 bases). The CDR3 length is 12 residues. Germline V gene lookup returns CDR1 SGHTA and CDR2 FQGNSA. The germline V and J ends were trimmed by 8 bases and 7 bases, with 15 bases remaining between them. The CDR3 region has the DNA TGTGCCAGCTCTCTGGGGCTACGGGAGCAGTACTTC. It is translated as CASSLGLREQYF.

V and J are TRBV20-1 and TRBJ2-2; 10 bases map to TRBD2. This CDR3 spans 15 amino acids. V lost 5 bases, J lost 4 bases, and 7 bases stayed unmatched. From germline, CDR1 is DFQATT and CDR2 SNEGSKA (reference sequence). CDR3 sequence (DNA): TGCAGTGCTGGCCCTAGCGGGAGCGGCACCGGGGAGCTGTTTTTT. Amino acid sequence: CSAGPSGSGTGELFF.

The chain has TRBV5-8 and TRBJ1-6; 11 bases are a match to TRBD1. The CDR3 is 16 amino acids. Germline V gene sequence: CDR1 SGHTS, CDR2 YDEGEE. Trimming took 4 bases from V and 4 from J; bases not matched to a gene: 4. CDR3 residues: CASSRTGGWYNSPLHF. The CDR3 DNA sequence: TGTGCCAGCAGCCGGACAGGGGGCTGGTATAATTCACCCCTCCACTTT.

The chain combines TRBV27 with TRBJ2-5, with 10 positions matching TRBD1. J gave up 4 bases and V 4 bases, and 9 bases lay outside the gene matches. Germline V gene sequence: CDR1 MNHEY, CDR2 SMNVEV (reference sequence). The CDR3 has 16 residues. CDR3: CASSSMTGGLRETQYF. DNA for the CDR3: TGTGCCAGCAGTTCTATGACAGGGGGCTTGAGAGAGACCCAGTACTTC.

The rearrangement joins TRBV7-4 to TRBJ2-6, with 13 positions matching TRBD2. The CDR3 loop spans 19 amino acids. From germline, CDR1 is SGHVT and CDR2 SQSDAQ. V trimming: 10 bases; J trimming: 3 bases; junction bases outside the gene matches: 15. CDR3 sequence reads: CATMFGGLAGVDGANVLTF. CDR3 sequence (DNA): TGTGCCACTATGTTTGGAGGACTAGCGGGAGTGGATGGGGCCAACGTCCTGACTTTC. Drawing the rest from reference TRBV7-4 and TRBJ2-6, the complete variable domain is GAGVSQSPRYKVAKRGRDVALRCDSISGHVTLYWYRQTLGQGSEVLTYSQSDAQRDKSGRPSGRFSAERPERSVSTLKIQRTEQGDSAVYLCATMFGGLAGVDGANVLTFGAGSRLTVL.

In its sample, this clonotype was seen a few times. The chain combines TRBV6-6 with TRBJ2-2; possible D gene TRBD2, 7 bases. From germline, CDR1 is MNHNY and CDR2 SVGAGI (reference sequence). This CDR3 region has 14 residues. Trimming removed 5 bases at V and 1 base at J, with 8 bases between. The CDR3 DNA follows: TGTGCCAGCAGTAGGGGGGGGAACACCGGGGAGCTGTTTTTT. Amino acids: CASSRGGNTGELFF.

This chain links TRBV20-1 with TRBJ2-1, with 8 positions matching TRBD2. The CDR3 spans 14 residues. From germline, CDR1 is DFQATT and CDR2 SNEGSKA (reference sequence). Trimming took 5 bases from V and 1 from J; bases not matched to a gene: 4. CDR3 loop: CSAELAASYNEQFF. DNA for the CDR3: TGCAGTGCTGAACTAGCGGCGTCCTACAATGAGCAGTTCTTC.

V and J are TRBV7-6 and TRBJ2-7; no reliable D call. The CDR3 sequence is 16 residues long. V was cut by 1 base and J by 2 bases, with 15 bases left in between. Per germline, CDR1 SGHVS and CDR2 FNYEAQ. The CDR3 bases are TGTGCCAGCAGCTTAGATATGGGCCTGGGGACCTACGAGCAGTACTTC. Translation gives CASSLDMGLGTYEQYF.